These T cell receptor beta chains were read from a single sample in a study of T cells in Graves' hyperthyroidism and ophthalmopathy. Via MiXCR, TCRdb re-called the multiplex PCR reads, giving one row per CDR3 protein. The table has about 600,000 distinct CDR3 sequences, roughly 16% seen once. Sequencing was performed on blood. The receptor source for this set is a middle-aged woman with Graves' ophthalmopathy. Both conserved end residues are trimmed from each CDR3. The order of the fields is V gene, J gene, CDR3 length, CDR3 protein.

>TRBV4-1|TRBJ2-7|18
ASSQDSGLAGLETGYEQY
>TRBV6-1|TRBJ2-7|13
ASSEAVLVGTSRY
>TRBV5-6|TRBJ1-6|12
ASSFTGEKGPLH
>TRBV14|TRBJ2-5|13
ASSRGLAGGGTQY
>TRBV5-1|TRBJ2-5|12
ASRYRGGQETQY
>TRBV27|TRBJ1-1|12
ASSLYQGYTEAF
>TRBV4-1|TRBJ2-5|12
ASSQALGQETQY
>TRBV10-3|TRBJ2-7|13
AISKSGGGGNEQY
>TRBV28|TRBJ2-3|13
ASSLGSGAADTQY
>TRBV30|TRBJ2-7|11
AWSTIEGYEQY
>TRBV6-2/TRBV6-3|TRBJ1-2|11
ASSWGLGNGYT
>TRBV2|TRBJ2-1|12
ASNPRSGAGPQF
>TRBV30|TRBJ2-3|10
AWSVLRDTQY
>TRBV5-5|TRBJ2-5|12
ASSSGTTEETQY
>TRBV5-1|TRBJ2-7|14
ASQPSSTVQSYEQY
>TRBV6-1|TRBJ2-6|15
ASSGWRVGSGANVLT
>TRBV5-1|TRBJ2-6|14
ASSLGAGTGANVLT
>TRBV20-1|TRBJ2-7|13
SAAPLEAGTYEQY
>TRBV11-3|TRBJ1-6|13
ASSSLAPVGSPLH
>TRBV6-1|TRBJ2-7|13
ASSDPSGSRYEQY
>TRBV9|TRBJ2-7|10
ASSTRYGEQY
>TRBV19|TRBJ2-7|13
ASSSPDRGLYEQY
>TRBV5-1|TRBJ2-7|12
ASSSRELRAEQY
>TRBV6-2/TRBV6-3|TRBJ2-1|17
ASSYSGTSGGLSYNEQF
>TRBV7-8|TRBJ2-3|16
ASSLARTPRKDTDTQY
>TRBV20-1|TRBJ2-1|12
SAREKTRREGQF
>TRBV7-8|TRBJ1-1|11
ASRKDRVAEAF
>TRBV28|TRBJ2-3|15
ASSSQFTGGRTDTQY
>TRBV6-1|TRBJ1-2|15
ASSPSGTQGANYGYT
>TRBV28|TRBJ2-1|11
ASSLYPLAEQF
>TRBV25-1|TRBJ2-5|12
ASSEWTGQETQY
>TRBV12-3/TRBV12-4|TRBJ2-1|12
ASRYGTGGNEQF
>TRBV3-1|TRBJ2-2|11
ASSQVTAGELF
>TRBV12-3/TRBV12-4|TRBJ1-1|10
ASSFRSEGTF
>TRBV12-3/TRBV12-4|TRBJ2-3|11
ASSFLGADTQY
>TRBV11-2|TRBJ2-5|12
ASSLRPAQETQY
>TRBV12-3/TRBV12-4|TRBJ2-5|14
ASMSSSDRVTETRY
>TRBV5-1|TRBJ2-7|11
ASSPRGPDEQY
>TRBV5-1|TRBJ2-3|12
ASSSASGRDTQY
>TRBV6-1|TRBJ2-1|13
ASRRLAGSHNEQF
>TRBV4-1|TRBJ1-2|13
ASSHQGGAFGGYT
>TRBV4-2|TRBJ1-5|14
ASSQGPADGNQPQH
>TRBV5-8|TRBJ2-1|11
ASSRSLQNEQF
>TRBV5-6|TRBJ1-5|13
ASSPSLGNNQPRH
>TRBV20-1|TRBJ2-5|12
SASLPSGQETQY
>TRBV20-1|TRBJ2-7|11
SAEAGKLYEQY
>TRBV3-1|TRBJ2-7|13
ASSPAGGAAYEQY
>TRBV7-9|TRBJ1-1|11
ASSQQGVTEAF
>TRBV29-1|TRBJ2-3|9
SVPNTDTQY
>TRBV5-1|TRBJ1-4|14
ASSHRTGTTNEKLF
>TRBV6-1|TRBJ1-1|12
ASRPGQQNTEAL